These 9 T cell receptor beta chains originate from one sample sequenced in a study of human T cells and chemical hapten exposure (dated by TCRdb to the early 2020s). What this sample's time point label stands for: pre-sensitization, week 0. The sample's treatment or condition label is to be understood as: therapeutic diphenylcyclopropenone sensitization with weekly scalp DPC. Preparation of the library involved RACE. Sequencing was carried out with a NextSeq 500. The public reads were reprocessed in TCRdb via fastp at Q25 and MiXCR, keeping in-frame beta chains. Identical CDR3 proteins give one entry, which carries the most common genes and DNA. Within this sample are under 300,000 distinct CDR3 sequences, with about 8.1% of them counted one time only. Less than 3% of the sample goes to the ten largest clones. Sequenced material: whole blood, taken in connection with sensitization to the hapten diphenylcyclopropenone (DPC). These receptors came from a woman between 35 and 50 years old with alopecia areata. Some clones in this sample may be carry-over from other donors' samples.

The rearrangement links TRBV5-6 to TRBJ2-7; TRBD1 agrees at 8 bases. The V segment lost 4 bases and the J segment 9 bases; nucleotides outside the gene matches: 9. The CDR3 has 13 amino acids. The germline CDR1 and CDR2 sequences are SGHDT and YYEEEE. CDR3 loop: CASSTGQGGPQYF. CDR3 coding DNA: TGTGCCAGCAGCACCGGACAGGGTGGACCGCAGTACTTC.

The sample holds many counts of this clonotype. This sequence joins TRBV21-1 and TRBJ2-7; TRBD1 is the table's D call and was not checked against the DNA. TRBV21-1 is described as a pseudogene. This CDR3 spans 11 amino acids. CDR3 sequence: CASSKCTGRYF. CDR3 coding DNA: TGTGCCAGCAGCAAATGTACAGGGCGGTACTTC.

For the CDR3, the DNA is TGTGCCAGCAGTTATGGGCTTCGGCAGGAGCTAGCCAAAAACATTCAGTACTTC. Encoded protein: CASSYGLRQELAKNIQYF. The rearrangement joins TRBV28 to TRBJ2-4; D remains unclear. Germline values: CDR1 MDHEN, CDR2 SYDVKM. The length of the CDR3 is 18 residues. Trimming removed 4 bases at V and 0 bases at J, with 19 bases between.

This chain joins TRBV15 and TRBJ2-4; D gene ambiguous. Germline-derived CDR1 and CDR2 are LNHNV and YYDKDF (reference sequence). CDR3 length equals 12 residues. The germline V and J ends were trimmed by 1 base and 14 bases, with 12 bases remaining between them. The CDR3 sequence: CATSRGVGEEYF. DNA of the CDR3: TGTGCCACCAGCAGAGGGGTCGGAGAAGAGTACTTC. The full variable domain, its missing parts supplied by reference TRBV15 and TRBJ2-4, is DAMVIQNPRYQVTQFGKPVTLSCSQTLNHNVMYWYQQKSSQAPKLLFHYYDKDFNNEADTPDNFQSRRPNTSFCFLDIRSPGLGDTAMYLCATSRGVGEEYFGAGTRLSVL.

J is TRBJ1-1 and V is TRBV18, with a tentative D call TRBD1 (6 bases). The germline V gene has CDR1 KGHSH and CDR2 LQKENI. The V and J ends lost 3 bases and 4 bases respectively, with 15 bases between them. The CDR3 has 15 amino acids. This chain's CDR3 is CASSPSGGRGTEAFF. The CDR3 DNA is TGTGCCAGCTCACCCTCGGGGGGGCGCGGCACTGAAGCTTTCTTT.

This clonotype has only a few counts. This chain uses TRBV27 with TRBJ2-3; 11 bases are shared with TRBD1. The J segment lost 8 bases and the V segment lost 5 bases, leaving 9 bases of the junction unmatched. The CDR3 covers 15 residues. CDR1 is MNHEY, CDR2 SMNVEV, per germline (reference sequence). CDR3 sequence reads: CASSPGQGARGTQYF. The DNA of the CDR3 is TGTGCCAGCAGTCCCGGACAGGGGGCAAGGGGTACGCAGTATTTT.

This clonotype was seen at least ten times. V is TRBV20-1 and J is TRBJ2-3, with TRBD2 matching over 9 bases. Unmatched junction bases numbered 8, after V lost 6 bases and J lost 1 base. The CDR3 length is 15 residues. Per the germline V gene, CDR1 is DFQATT and CDR2 is SNEGSKA (reference sequence). CDR3 residues: CSAVQREEGTDTQYF. CDR3 sequence (DNA): TGCAGTGCAGTGCAGCGGGAGGAGGGCACAGATACGCAGTATTTT.

J is TRBJ1-5 and V is TRBV20-1, with TRBD1 as a possible D gene (5 bases). The V gene's germline CDR1 is DFQATT and CDR2 SNEGSKA (reference sequence). This CDR3 has 16 residues. The V gene lost 4 bases and the J gene lost 6 bases, with 22 bases spanning the gap. The CDR3 region has the DNA TGCAGTGCTATTCCTAGCCTCGGGGCATGGGGTCAGCCCCAGCATTTT. As protein: CSAIPSLGAWGQPQHF.

This clonotype has only a few counts. CDR3 nucleotides: TGTGCCAGCTCACCACCTTCAGGTAGCACAGATACGCAGTATTTT. It is translated as CASSPPSGSTDTQYF. The chain recombines TRBV18 with TRBJ2-3; D not certain. This CDR3 spans 15 amino acids. The ends were cut back, 0 bases at V and 0 bases at J, with 7 bases in the middle. Germline assignment: CDR1 KGHSH and CDR2 LQKENI. The complete variable domain, with remaining parts taken from reference TRBV18 and TRBJ2-3, reads NAGVMQNPRHLVRRRGQEARLRCSPMKGHSHVYWYRQLPEEGLKFMVYLQKENIIDESGMPKERFSAEFPKEGPSILRIQQVVRGDSAAYFCASSPPSGSTDTQYFGPGTRLTVL.